One and the same sample provided the 15 T cell receptor beta chains below, sequenced in a study of T cells after yellow fever vaccination. In TCRdb, the 5' RACE reads were re-called with MiXCR into one record per CDR3 protein. In the table there are a few hundred thousand distinct CDR3 sequences, 15% to 20% of which are singletons. The sample consisted of PBMCs, taken 15 days after the yellow fever booster vaccination. The receptors were gathered from a man aged 25 to 45 who received the YFV17D yellow fever vaccine.

The chain joins TRBV5-6 to TRBJ1-5; TRBD1 might be the D (5 bases). This CDR3 is built from 14 residues. V lost 5 bases and J lost 7, with 16 bases in between. In germline, CDR1 is SGHDT, CDR2 YYEEEE. The CDR3 sequence is CASSGGSGTQPQHF. The CDR3 DNA reads as TGTGCCAGCAGTGGGGGGTCAGGGACCCAGCCCCAGCATTTT.

The chain combines TRBV20-1 with TRBJ2-3; TRBD1 aligns across 8 bases. CDR1 DFQATT and CDR2 SNEGSKA come from the germline V gene (reference sequence). The CDR3 runs to 13 residues. Trimming at V came to 4 bases and at J to 6 bases, leaving 6 bases not matched to a gene. The CDR3 DNA sequence: TGCAGTGCTAACAGGGGGAAGGCCGATACGCAGTATTTT. It codes for CSANRGKADTQYF.

The V and J genes are TRBV7-9 and TRBJ2-7; D is undetermined. This CDR3 is built from 15 residues. With 8 bases removed from V and 2 bases from J, the gap between germline ends came to 19 bases. Germline assignment: CDR1 SEHNR and CDR2 FQNEAQ (reference sequence). The CDR3 region is CASPGASRRTYEQYF. For the CDR3, the DNA is TGTGCCAGCCCAGGAGCGTCTCGTCGGACCTACGAGCAGTACTTC. The full variable domain, completed using reference TRBV7-9 and TRBJ2-7, is DTGVSQNPRHKITKRGQNVTFRCDPISEHNRLYWYRQTLGQGPEFLTYFQNEAQLEKSRLLSDRFSAERPKGSFSTLEIQRTEQGDSAMYLCASPGASRRTYEQYFGPGTRLTVT.

The chain employs TRBV29-1 and TRBJ2-1; TRBD1 or TRBD2 may be the D gene (6 bases each). Germline CDR1 is SQVTM and CDR2 is ANQGSEA. V lost 5 bases, J lost 16 bases, and 21 bases lay in between. The CDR3 sequence is 12 residues long. The CDR3 loop reads CSVTLGGQVKFF. CDR3 nucleotides: TGCAGCGTTACACTTGGGGGGCAGGTGAAATTCTTC.

This clonotype was seen more than once but under ten times. The J gene is TRBJ1-4, the V gene TRBV2, with TRBD1 matching over 7 bases. The junction had 5 bases not matched to a gene; V was cut back by 3 bases and J by 7 bases. The CDR3 contains 14 residues. CDR1 is SNHLY and CDR2 is FYNNEI in the germline V gene. CDR3 nucleotide sequence: TGTGCCAGCAGTGAGGGACAGCGACTTGAAAAACTGTTTTTT. Translating it yields CASSEGQRLEKLFF. The variable domain in full, completed from reference TRBV2 and TRBJ1-4, reads EPEVTQTPSHQVTQMGQEVILRCVPISNHLYFYWYRQILGQKVEFLVSFYNNEISEKSEIFDDQFSVERPDGSNFTLKIRSTKLEDSAMYFCASSEGQRLEKLFFGSGTQLSVL.

This clonotype was counted a few times. The chain recombines TRBV5-1 with TRBJ2-1; 10 bases are shared with TRBD2. The CDR3 totals 16 residues. V lost 4 bases to trimming and J lost 10 bases; unmatched junction nucleotides: 14. Germline lookup yields CDR1 SGHRS and CDR2 YFSETQ. CDR3 loop: CASSLPSAGGPQEQFF. The CDR3 DNA reads TGCGCCAGCAGCCTCCCTTCAGCGGGAGGGCCGCAGGAGCAGTTCTTC.

This clonotype was counted many times. V usage is TRBV7-9 and J usage is TRBJ1-3; D is uncertain. V dropped 5 bases and J dropped 4 bases, with 9 bases sitting between them. The CDR3 has 13 amino acids. Germline CDR1 reads SEHNR; CDR2 reads FQNEAQ (reference sequence). CDR3 region: CASSPGPGNTIYF. CDR3 nucleotides: TGTGCCAGCAGCCCTGGCCCGGGAAACACCATATATTTT.

This clonotype appeared many times. The chain has TRBV5-1 and TRBJ2-1, with D hard to call. CDR1 SGHRS and CDR2 YFSETQ come from the germline V gene. V was pared by 2 bases and J by 5 bases, with 8 bases between. The CDR3 covers 13 residues. The CDR3 loop reads CASSLTRDNEQFF. Written as DNA, the CDR3 is TGCGCCAGCAGCTTAACCCGGGACAATGAGCAGTTCTTC.

V is TRBV5-4 and J is TRBJ2-7, with a tentative D call TRBD2 (5 bases). The CDR3 spans 14 residues. Trimming cost V 4 bases and J 6 bases, with 17 bases left between them. The germline CDR1 and CDR2 sequences are SGHNT and YYREEE (reference sequence). For the CDR3, the DNA is TGTGCCAGCAGCCCCGGGAAGGCTAGAGGCGAGCAGTACTTC. Translation gives CASSPGKARGEQYF.

This rearrangement joins TRBV7-2 to TRBJ2-1; the D is unclear. CDR1 and CDR2 from the germline V gene are SGHTA and FQGNSA. The germline V and J ends were trimmed by 6 bases and 0 bases, with 15 bases remaining between them. The CDR3 sequence is 16 residues long. The CDR3 nucleotides are TGTGCCAGCAGATCTTACTCCGGAAGCTCCTACAATGAGCAGTTCTTC. Translation: CASRSYSGSSYNEQFF. The full variable domain, in which reference TRBV7-2 and TRBJ2-1 provide the parts outside the CDR3, is GAGVSQSPSNKVTEKGKDVELRCDPISGHTALYWYRQSLGQGLEFLIYFQGNSAPDKSGLPSDRFSAERTGGSVSTLTIQRTQQEDSAVYLCASRSYSGSSYNEQFFGPGTRLTVL.

The chain is built from TRBV12-3 or TRBV12-4 and TRBJ2-3, with 9 bases identical to TRBD2. Trimming cost V 5 bases and J 5 bases; bases outside gene matches: 8. CDR3 length: 15 residues. For the CDR3, the DNA is TGTGCCAGCAGTCTCCCGGGGCGGGAGGGAGATACGCAGTATTTT. It is translated as CASSLPGREGDTQYF.

The CDR3 protein is CASSPIEGRFTEVQYF. The CDR3 nucleotides read TGTGCCAGCAGCCCTATCGAGGGGCGCTTTACTGAGGTGCAGTACTTC. The rearrangement links TRBV7-9 to TRBJ2-7; D assignment may be TRBD1 or TRBD2 (5 bases each). The CDR3 totals 16 residues. From germline, CDR1 is SEHNR and CDR2 FQNEAQ (reference sequence). Trimming cost V 5 bases and J 9 bases, with 26 bases left between them.

This chain uses TRBV5-1 with TRBJ1-4; possible D gene TRBD1, 5 bases. There are 14 residues in the CDR3. The germline V gene has CDR1 SGHRS and CDR2 YFSETQ. Trimming removed 4 bases from V and 8 bases from J, with 15 bases in between. The CDR3: CASSTGTVSEKLFF. Here the CDR3 DNA reads TGCGCCAGCAGCACCGGGACCGTTTCCGAAAAACTGTTTTTT.

This clonotype has only a few counts. V usage is TRBV29-1 and J usage is TRBJ2-1; D unresolved. V was pared by 6 bases and J by 3 bases, with 9 bases between. The CDR3 consists of 12 residues. From germline, CDR1 is SQVTM and CDR2 ANQGSEA. In DNA form, the CDR3 reads TGCAGCGTGACGGAACTCTACAATGAGCAGTTCTTC. It yields the protein CSVTELYNEQFF.

In nucleotides, the CDR3 is TGTGCCAGCAGCTTTGAAGGGAGGGCCGGAGAGACCCAGTACTTC. Its protein product is CASSFEGRAGETQYF. The chain joins TRBV7-2 to TRBJ2-5, with TRBD2 matching 7 bases. Germline V gene data show CDR1 as SGHTA and CDR2 as FQGNSA. This CDR3 is 15 amino acids long. The J segment lost 4 bases and the V segment lost 3 bases, leaving 8 bases of the junction unmatched.